Below are 24 T cell receptor beta chains sequenced from a single sample in a study of blood T cell repertoires in COVID-19. Sequenced by immunoSEQ multiplex PCR; TCRdb stores in-frame clones only, minus some. This sample yields about 250,000 clones, of which around 80% are seen a single time; roughly 7.8% belongs to the top ten. The sequencing input was peripheral blood. The receptors shown here come from a man aged 40-55 years with active or convalescent COVID-19.

The rearrangement links TRBV6-5 to TRBJ1-2; unclear D gene. The V end lost 6 bases, the J end lost 5 bases, and 19 bases lay between the germline ends. The CDR3 is 15 amino acids. CDR1 and CDR2 from the germline V gene are MNHEY and SVGAGI. The CDR3 DNA is TGTGCCAGCAGAACGGGGTCGGGGTCGAATTATGGCTACACCTTC. It codes for CASRTGSGSNYGYTF.

The chain recombines TRBV18 with TRBJ2-2; perhaps TRBD1 as D (5 bases). The CDR3 contains 14 residues. Germline V CDR1 and CDR2: KGHSH, LQKENI. V lost 3 bases to trimming and J lost 1 base, with 6 bases between them. CDR3 nucleotide sequence: TGTGCCAGCTCACCCGGACAGAACACCGGGGAGCTGTTTTTT. Translation gives CASSPGQNTGELFF.

The V call is TRBV3-1 (or the pseudogene TRBV3-2), the J call TRBJ2-3, with D uncertain. The CDR3 is made up of 12 amino acids. The germline CDR1 and CDR2 sequences are LGHDT and YNNKEL (reference sequence). V lost 3 bases and J 4 bases, leaving 5 bases between the germline ends. The CDR3 region is CASSHAADTQYF. In DNA, the CDR3 is TGTGCCAGCAGCCACGCGGCAGATACGCAGTATTTT.

The gene calls are TRBV19 and TRBJ2-5, with a possible D match to TRBD1 (7 bases). The germline V and J ends were trimmed by 4 bases and 4 bases, with 13 bases remaining between them. The CDR3 length is 14 residues. Germline V gives CDR1 LNHDA, CDR2 SQIVND (reference sequence). The CDR3: CASSTQGGLETQYF. CDR3 DNA sequence: TGTGCCAGTAGTACGCAGGGGGGCTTAGAGACCCAGTACTTC.

This sequence joins TRBV4-1 and TRBJ2-7; TRBD1 agrees at 9 bases. The CDR3 spans 15 residues. Germline trimming cut 4 bases from V and 2 bases from J; bases unmatched to any gene: 6. Germline V gives CDR1 MGHRA, CDR2 YSYEKL. CDR3 in DNA: TGCGCCAGCAGCCTCTCCGGGACAGGGCCCTACGAGCAGTACTTC. It yields the protein CASSLSGTGPYEQYF.

The chain links TRBV30 to TRBJ1-2; maybe TRBD1 (6 bases). Looked up from germline, CDR1 is GTSNPN and CDR2 is SVGIG (reference sequence). This CDR3 region has 13 residues. V lost 2 bases, J lost 4 bases, and 11 bases lay in between. The CDR3 is CAWSSGVGYGYTF. Here the CDR3 DNA reads TGTGCCTGGAGTTCAGGGGTGGGCTATGGCTACACCTTC.

This clone was seen just once. The V gene is TRBV4-2, the J gene TRBJ1-1; a weak D match, TRBD1 (6 bases). V was cut by 4 bases and J by 4 bases, with 16 bases left in between. Germline CDR1 is LGHNA and CDR2 is YNFKEQ. This CDR3 is 15 amino acids long. CDR3: CASSPQTGLSTEAFF. CDR3 DNA: TGTGCCAGCAGCCCCCAAACAGGGCTAAGCACTGAAGCTTTCTTT.

This clone appeared a few times. V usage is TRBV6-4 and J usage is TRBJ1-1; weak D call: TRBD1 (5 bases). The CDR3 is 15 amino acids. From germline, CDR1 is MRHNA and CDR2 SNTAGT. With 5 bases removed from V and 4 bases from J, the gap between germline ends came to 17 bases. DNA of the CDR3: TGTGCCAGCAGTCCTTCCAGGGTTTCGAGCACTGAAGCTTTCTTT. This sequence encodes CASSPSRVSSTEAFF.

The V call is TRBV5-1, the J call TRBJ2-3; 7 positions agree with TRBD2. CDR1 SGHRS and CDR2 YFSETQ come from the germline V gene. V dropped 0 bases and J dropped 6; count of bases not matched to a gene: 10. This CDR3 contains 16 residues. Written as DNA, the CDR3 is TGCGCCAGCAGCTTGGGTTGGACTAGAGGTGGGGATACGCAGTATTTT. The encoded protein is CASSLGWTRGGDTQYF. The variable domain in full, with the rest retrieved from reference TRBV5-1 and TRBJ2-3, is KAGVTQTPRYLIKTRGQQVTLSCSPISGHRSVSWYQQTPGQGLQFLFEYFSETQRNKGNFPGRFSGRQFSNSRSEMNVSTLELGDSALYLCASSLGWTRGGDTQYFGPGTRLTVL.

The chain has TRBV5-6 and TRBJ2-6, with 8 nucleotides matching TRBD1. Trimming at V came to 5 bases and at J to 2 bases, leaving 9 bases not matched to a gene. This CDR3 region has 17 residues. Per germline, CDR1 SGHDT and CDR2 YYEEEE. The CDR3 nucleotides are TGTGCCAGCAGTTTTTTCCTACAGGGGGCTGGGGCCAACGTCCTGACTTTC. It specifies CASSFFLQGAGANVLTF.

This rearrangement joins TRBV6-5 to TRBJ2-1; 9 positions agree with TRBD2. This CDR3 is built from 14 residues. The junction had 8 bases not matched to a gene; V was cut back by 4 bases and J by 10 bases. The germline V gene has CDR1 MNHEY and CDR2 SVGAGI. In nucleotides, the CDR3 is TGTGCCAGCAGTTGGGGACTAGCCGGCGGGGAGCAGTTCTTC. Translation: CASSWGLAGGEQFF.

This clone was counted a few times. This chain joins TRBV27 and TRBJ2-1; 9 positions match TRBD2. CDR3 size: 16 residues. Per germline, CDR1 MNHEY and CDR2 SMNVEV (reference sequence). V was clipped by 0 bases and J by 9 bases; unmatched bases: 9. The CDR3 DNA follows: TGTGCCAGCAGTTTATCGGGCGGGGGGGCCGTAGGTGAGCAGTTCTTC. Its translation: CASSLSGGGAVGEQFF.

V and J are TRBV4-1 and TRBJ1-1, with 7 bases aligning to TRBD1. The V gene's germline CDR1 is MGHRA and CDR2 YSYEKL. The CDR3 runs 14 residues. With 4 bases clipped from V and 4 bases from J, the junction kept 6 bases outside the gene matches. CDR3 in amino acids: CASSLGGAGTEAFF. The CDR3 DNA reads TGCGCCAGCAGCCTAGGGGGCGCGGGCACTGAAGCTTTCTTT.

This clone has just a few counts. The V and J genes are TRBV5-8 and TRBJ2-3; tentative D call: TRBD2 (7 bases). The CDR3 sequence is 17 residues long. Germline V gene sequence: CDR1 SGHTS, CDR2 YDEGEE. V was cut by 1 base and J by 2 bases, with 17 bases left in between. The CDR3 loop is CASSLWGLAEDTDTQYF. CDR3 coding DNA: TGTGCCAGCAGCTTGTGGGGGCTAGCGGAGGACACAGATACGCAGTATTTT.

V is TRBV27 and J is TRBJ1-2; 11 nucleotides agree with TRBD1. Trimming took 8 bases from V and 4 from J; bases not matched to a gene: 6. CDR1 MNHEY and CDR2 SMNVEV come from the germline V gene (reference sequence). This CDR3 has 14 residues. The CDR3 nucleotides are TGTGCCAGCGGACAGGGGGCGCGGGGCTATGGCTACACCTTC. As protein: CASGQGARGYGYTF.

The chain recombines TRBV19 with TRBJ1-1; D is uncertain. This CDR3 contains 14 residues. Germline CDR1 reads LNHDA; CDR2 reads SQIVND (reference sequence). Trimming removed 3 bases from V and 0 bases from J, with 8 bases in between. The CDR3 nucleotides are TGTGCCAGTAGTATGCGCGAACTGAACACTGAAGCTTTCTTT. Protein product: CASSMRELNTEAFF.

The CDR3, as DNA: TGTGCCAGCAGCCGAGACGCAGGGGTCACTGAAGCTTTCTTT. Protein: CASSRDAGVTEAFF. The chain combines TRBV3-1 (or the pseudogene TRBV3-2) with TRBJ1-1; maybe TRBD1 (6 bases). The CDR3 runs 14 residues. Germline CDR1 and CDR2: LGHDT and YNNKEL (reference sequence). V dropped 4 bases and J dropped 4 bases, with 13 bases sitting between them.

This chain joins TRBV5-1 and TRBJ2-1, with D perhaps TRBD1 (6 bases). This CDR3 is 13 amino acids long. Germline V lookup: CDR1 SGHRS, CDR2 YFSETQ. V lost 7 bases to trimming and J lost 12 bases, with 20 bases between them. DNA of the CDR3: TGCGCCAGCGCAGTAGAGGGGACACTAAGGCAGTTCTTC. Its translation is CASAVEGTLRQFF.

The chain couples TRBV19 to TRBJ1-5; TRBD1 aligns across 9 bases. The germline gives CDR1 LNHDA, CDR2 SQIVND (reference sequence). J lost 3 bases, V lost 6 bases, and 18 bases had no gene match. This CDR3 spans 19 amino acids. The CDR3 DNA reads TGTGCCAGTAGCAAACCGGGGACAGGGCGCTTTCCTGACAATCAGCCCCAGCATTTT. This sequence encodes CASSKPGTGRFPDNQPQHF.

This clone appeared a few times. This chain uses TRBV5-5 with TRBJ2-5; D not certain. CDR3 length: 16 residues. The germline gives CDR1 SGHKS, CDR2 YYEKEE (reference sequence). V lost 6 bases and J 3 bases, leaving 21 bases between the germline ends. The CDR3 loop reads CASTALTTTGKETQYF. CDR3 coding DNA: TGTGCCAGCACAGCCTTAACGACAACCGGTAAAGAGACCCAGTACTTC.

The chain employs TRBV14 and TRBJ2-5; 7 bases are shared with TRBD1. CDR1 and CDR2 from the germline V gene are SGHDN and FVKESK. The CDR3 is made up of 14 amino acids. The junction had 7 bases not matched to a gene; V was cut back by 6 bases and J by 3 bases. The CDR3: CASRSDRLEETQYF. The DNA of the CDR3 is TGTGCCAGCAGATCGGACAGGTTGGAAGAGACCCAGTACTTC.

Turning to this clone: One end of the junction does not line up with germline, which may come from a read error. V gene TRBV7-7 combines with J gene TRBJ1-4; D call uncertain. Germline CDR1 is SSHAT and CDR2 is FNYEAQ (reference sequence). The CDR3 consists of 15 residues. The CDR3 spells CASSLGRGGLEKLFF. Written as DNA, the CDR3 is TGTGCTAGCAGCTTAGGTCGAGGAGGTCTCGAGAAACTGTTTTTT.

V gene TRBV19 combines with J gene TRBJ1-1, with a possible D match to TRBD1 (5 bases). The V end was cut by 5 bases, the J end by 5 bases, with 21 bases between. Looked up from germline, CDR1 is LNHDA and CDR2 is SQIVND (reference sequence). The CDR3 is 16 residues long. CDR3 sequence: CASSSWQGMGGTEAFF. The CDR3, as DNA: TGTGCCAGTAGTTCGTGGCAGGGTATGGGGGGAACTGAAGCTTTCTTT.

There are a few counts of this clone. The chain joins TRBV5-1 to TRBJ1-1; maybe TRBD1 (5 bases). Trimming pared 1 base from V and 7 bases from J, leaving 11 bases between. Germline assignment: CDR1 SGHRS and CDR2 YFSETQ. The CDR3 is 13 residues long. The CDR3 DNA follows: TGCGCCAGCAGCTTGTGGGCGGGGGATGAAGCTTTCTTT. Encoded protein: CASSLWAGDEAFF.